Listed below are T cell receptor beta chains from one sample, sequenced in a study of blood T cell repertoires in COVID-19. TCRdb's table, derived via immunoSEQ multiplex PCR, lists solely in-frame clones and lacks some. Among approximately 380,000 clones listed, approximately 90% were seen once. The sequenced sample was PBMCs or T cells enriched from blood (not recorded which). Receptors originate from a woman aged 18-29 years who had recovered from COVID-19. Each CDR3 is given with its conserved first and last residue. A D gene is named only where the DNA matches it firmly. Clone size appears in some rows only: once, few, many, or a class for an expanded clone.

v_gene: TRBV21-1; abundance: .; len: 17; j_gene: TRBJ1-1; d_gene: .; CDR3nt: TGTGCCAGCAGCAAAGATAGTATCGCAGAGGGGAACACTGAAGCTTTCTTT; CDR3aa: CASSKDSIAEGNTEAFF
v_gene: TRBV5-8; abundance: .; len: 14; j_gene: TRBJ1-1; d_gene: TRBD1; CDR3nt: TGTGCCAGCAGCATTGGACAGGGCGACACTGAAGCTTTCTTT; CDR3aa: CASSIGQGDTEAFF
v_gene: TRBV6-4; abundance: .; len: 15; j_gene: TRBJ2-1; d_gene: TRBD2; CDR3nt: TGTGCCAGCAGTGACGGACTAGCGGGGGGGGATGAGCAGTTCTTC; CDR3aa: CASSDGLAGGDEQFF
v_gene: TRBV2; abundance: once; len: 16; j_gene: TRBJ2-3; d_gene: .; CDR3nt: TGTGCCAGCAGTGAAGCGAGCGGACCTAGCACAGATACGCAGTATTTT; CDR3aa: CASSEASGPSTDTQYF
v_gene: TRBV3-1/TRBV3-2; abundance: .; len: 14; j_gene: TRBJ2-6; d_gene: .; CDR3nt: TGTGCCAGCACTGCTAGGTCTGGGGCCAACGTCCTGACTTTC; CDR3aa: CASTARSGANVLTF
v_gene: TRBV11-2; abundance: .; len: 14; j_gene: TRBJ2-7; d_gene: TRBD2; CDR3nt: TGTGCCAGCAGCCCACTAGCGGGGGGCTACGAGCAGTACTTC; CDR3aa: CASSPLAGGYEQYF
v_gene: TRBV9; abundance: .; len: 14; j_gene: TRBJ1-1; d_gene: .; CDR3nt: TGTGCCAGCAGCGTAGGGAGGGTGTCGACTGAAGCTTTCTTT; CDR3aa: CASSVGRVSTEAFF
v_gene: TRBV15; abundance: .; len: 15; j_gene: TRBJ1-2; d_gene: TRBD1; CDR3nt: TGTGCCACCAGCAGAGCAGGGGACAGCGACTATGGCTACACCTTC; CDR3aa: CATSRAGDSDYGYTF
v_gene: TRBV7-9; abundance: .; len: 15; j_gene: TRBJ2-3; d_gene: TRBD1; CDR3nt: TGTGCCAGCAGCTTAGGGCAGGGGGACCTAGATACGCAGTATTTT; CDR3aa: CASSLGQGDLDTQYF
v_gene: TRBV5-1; abundance: .; len: 15; j_gene: TRBJ2-2; d_gene: TRBD2; CDR3nt: TGCGCCAGCAGCCTACGGACTAGCGGGGCCGGGGAGCTGTTTTTT; CDR3aa: CASSLRTSGAGELFF
v_gene: TRBV27; abundance: .; len: 16; j_gene: TRBJ2-7; d_gene: TRBD1; CDR3nt: TGTGCCAGCAGTTTATCAGGGACAGGGGGCATATACGAGCAGTACTTC; CDR3aa: CASSLSGTGGIYEQYF
v_gene: TRBV18; abundance: .; len: 14; j_gene: TRBJ1-1; d_gene: .; CDR3nt: TGTGCCAGCTCCCCCGGGAACCTGAACACTGAAGCTTTCTTT; CDR3aa: CASSPGNLNTEAFF
v_gene: TRBV3-1/TRBV3-2; abundance: once; len: 16; j_gene: TRBJ2-5; d_gene: .; CDR3nt: TGTGCCAGCAGCCAGAGGCGCAGCCACGCTCCAGAGACCCAGTACTTC; CDR3aa: CASSQRRSHAPETQYF
v_gene: TRBV6-6; abundance: .; len: 14; j_gene: TRBJ2-3; d_gene: .; CDR3nt: TGTGCCAGCAGAAGGGTAGGGGGAATAGATACGCAGTATTTT; CDR3aa: CASRRVGGIDTQYF
v_gene: TRBV9; abundance: .; len: 17; j_gene: TRBJ2-3; d_gene: TRBD1; CDR3nt: TGTGCCAGCAGCGTAGCTCGGACAGGGTGGGTCACAGATACGCAGTATTTT; CDR3aa: CASSVARTGWVTDTQYF
v_gene: TRBV27; abundance: .; len: 14; j_gene: TRBJ1-1; d_gene: .; CDR3nt: TGTGCCAGCAGTTTAGGCAGGGCTCACACTGAAGCTTTCTTT; CDR3aa: CASSLGRAHTEAFF